Sequencing of this T cell receptor (beta chain) was carried out in a study of T cell responses to AZD1222 COVID-19 vaccine. Study in general: Researchers grouped second doses given at about 4 or about 12 weeks into one pool.

As to this clone: Its target is unknown. An end of the junction differs from the germline gene, which may be a read error.

This CDR3 has 13 amino acids. CDR1 and CDR2 from the germline V gene are SGHVS and FQNEAQ. Sequenced by immunoSEQ multiplex PCR; TCRdb stores in-frame clones only, minus some. The data hold around 140,000 clones, with roughly 93% observed a single time. Study outcomes and limitations: Spike was spanned by vaccine-associated CD4 TCRs, with dominance at 160-218 and 743-854. No repertoire was sampled before or during the peak T cell response, only after it. Most donors were white British, females outnumbered males, and clonal diversity was possibly underestimated.

The source was peripheral blood, collected on day 0 of AZD1222 vaccination. V usage is TRBV7-8 and J usage is TRBJ2-1; 8 bases align to TRBD2. The TCR comes from an adult in good health. The CDR3 loop is CASSLGGGGPAVF. As DNA, the CDR3 is TGTGCCAGCAGCTTAGGGGGCGGGGGGCCCGCGGTCTTC.